These T cell receptor beta chains were read from a single sample in a study of PD-L1 blockade in urothelial cancer. The data were produced by immunoSEQ multiplex PCR, yet TCRdb's version contains in-frame clones alone and is incomplete. The data contain fewer than 100,000 clones, 70% to 90% of them seen just once; the ten biggest clones take up about 6.7%. The source was PBMCs, collected around atezolizumab (anti-PD-L1) treatment. The receptors were sampled from a man aged 35 to 55 with urothelial cancer. CDR3s include the opening cysteine and the closing phenylalanine or tryptophan. Fields, in order: V gene, clone size, D gene, J gene, CDR3 DNA, CDR3 protein. The D gene is left open where the match is weak. The size field is filled for only some rows; it gives once, few, many or a size class.

v_gene: TRBV6-5; abundance: NA; d_gene: TRBD1; j_gene: TRBJ1-1; CDR3nt: TGTGCCAGCAGTTCCTATACAGGGGGAAAGGACACTGAAGCTTTCTTT; CDR3aa: CASSSYTGGKDTEAFF
v_gene: TRBV7-7; abundance: NA; d_gene: TRBD2; j_gene: TRBJ2-5; CDR3nt: TGTGCTAGCAGCCGTACTAGCGGGGAACAAGAGACCCAGTACTTC; CDR3aa: CASSRTSGEQETQYF
v_gene: TRBV9; abundance: once; d_gene: TRBD2; j_gene: TRBJ2-1; CDR3nt: TGTGCCAGCAGCCCGACTAGCGGTACCTCCTACAATGAGCAGTTCTTC; CDR3aa: CASSPTSGTSYNEQFF
v_gene: TRBV7-2; abundance: few; d_gene: NA; j_gene: TRBJ2-5; CDR3nt: TGTGCCAGCAGTCCGACTGCGTCGGAGACCCAGTACTTC; CDR3aa: CASSPTASETQYF
v_gene: TRBV28; abundance: NA; d_gene: NA; j_gene: TRBJ2-5; CDR3nt: TGTGCCAGCAGTTCTCCCCCTCGCAGCCAAGAGACCCAGTACTTC; CDR3aa: CASSSPPRSQETQYF
v_gene: TRBV28; abundance: NA; d_gene: TRBD1; j_gene: TRBJ1-5; CDR3nt: TGTGCCAGCAGTACGATGGGACAGGGGTTCCTTCAGCCCCAGCATTTT; CDR3aa: CASSTMGQGFLQPQHF
v_gene: TRBV28; abundance: NA; d_gene: NA; j_gene: TRBJ1-5; CDR3nt: TGTGCCAGCTCTCTCCCCAATCAGCCCCAGCATTTT; CDR3aa: CASSLPNQPQHF
v_gene: TRBV19; abundance: NA; d_gene: TRBD1; j_gene: TRBJ1-5; CDR3nt: TGTGCCAGTAGTATCTCACAGGGGATGAGCAATCAGCCCCAGCATTTT; CDR3aa: CASSISQGMSNQPQHF
v_gene: TRBV13; abundance: once; d_gene: TRBD1; j_gene: TRBJ1-3; CDR3nt: TGTGCCAGCAGGACAGGGTCTGGAAACACCATATATTTT; CDR3aa: CASRTGSGNTIYF
v_gene: TRBV6-1; abundance: NA; d_gene: TRBD2; j_gene: TRBJ2-2; CDR3nt: TGTGCCAGCACCTCCGCGGGAGGGCCTTTTGGGGAGCTGTTTTTT; CDR3aa: CASTSAGGPFGELFF
v_gene: TRBV6-1; abundance: few; d_gene: NA; j_gene: TRBJ1-5; CDR3nt: TGTGCCACCGCGGGTGTCGTCAATCAGCCCCAGCATTTT; CDR3aa: CATAGVVNQPQHF
v_gene: TRBV30; abundance: NA; d_gene: TRBD2; j_gene: TRBJ2-7; CDR3nt: TGTGCCTGGACCCGGGGGGGGTTAAGCTCCTACGAGCAGTACTTC; CDR3aa: CAWTRGGLSSYEQYF
v_gene: TRBV6-1; abundance: few; d_gene: NA; j_gene: TRBJ2-7; CDR3nt: TGTGCCAGCCTTACTTCGAGCTCCTACGAGCAGTACTTC; CDR3aa: CASLTSSSYEQYF
v_gene: TRBV7-3; abundance: NA; d_gene: NA; j_gene: TRBJ1-1; CDR3nt: TGTGCCAGCAGCTTAAGGGCTGGGCGGGGGGTTATGAACACTGAAGCTTTCTTT; CDR3aa: CASSLRAGRGVMNTEAFF
v_gene: TRBV19; abundance: NA; d_gene: TRBD2; j_gene: TRBJ2-7; CDR3nt: TGTGCCAGTAGCCAGACTAGCGGGAATGAGCAGTACTTC; CDR3aa: CASSQTSGNEQYF
v_gene: TRBV14; abundance: NA; d_gene: TRBD2; j_gene: TRBJ2-7; CDR3nt: TGTGCCAGCAGCCACCGAGTAGCGGGAGAAGGAGACGAGCAGTACTTC; CDR3aa: CASSHRVAGEGDEQYF
v_gene: TRBV11-2; abundance: NA; d_gene: NA; j_gene: TRBJ2-7; CDR3nt: TGTGCCAGCAGCTTAATGAGGGCCGAGGCCGAGCAGTACTTC; CDR3aa: CASSLMRAEAEQYF
v_gene: TRBV28; abundance: NA; d_gene: TRBD1; j_gene: TRBJ1-3; CDR3nt: TGTGCCAGCAGTCGACAGGGCATTGCAAACACCATATATTTT; CDR3aa: CASSRQGIANTIYF
v_gene: TRBV27; abundance: NA; d_gene: TRBD2; j_gene: TRBJ2-7; CDR3nt: TGTGCCAGCAGCATCAACCCTAGCGGTAATCATGAGCAGTACTTC; CDR3aa: CASSINPSGNHEQYF
v_gene: TRBV18; abundance: NA; d_gene: NA; j_gene: TRBJ2-7; CDR3nt: TGTGCCAGCTCACTCAACGGCTACGAGCAGTACTTC; CDR3aa: CASSLNGYEQYF
v_gene: TRBV28; abundance: NA; d_gene: TRBD2; j_gene: TRBJ2-2; CDR3nt: TGTGCCAGCAAAGAGACTAGCGGGCTCTCGAACACCGGGGAGCTGTTTTTT; CDR3aa: CASKETSGLSNTGELFF
v_gene: TRBV28; abundance: NA; d_gene: TRBD1; j_gene: TRBJ1-2; CDR3nt: TGTGCCAGCGCCAGGGACAGGGGAGTGGATGGCTACACCTTC; CDR3aa: CASARDRGVDGYTF
v_gene: TRBV4-1; abundance: NA; d_gene: NA; j_gene: TRBJ1-4; CDR3nt: TGCGCCAGCAGCCTCCAGGGGTGGGTTGTAGAGGAAAAACTGTTTTTT; CDR3aa: CASSLQGWVVEEKLFF
v_gene: TRBV28; abundance: NA; d_gene: TRBD2; j_gene: TRBJ2-7; CDR3nt: TGTGCCAGCAGTTTAACTAGCGGGAGCAACGAGCAGTACTTC; CDR3aa: CASSLTSGSNEQYF
v_gene: TRBV5-1; abundance: NA; d_gene: NA; j_gene: TRBJ1-1; CDR3nt: TGCGCCAGCAGCTTGTCTCAAAGGGGAACTGAAGCTTTCTTT; CDR3aa: CASSLSQRGTEAFF
v_gene: TRBV18; abundance: NA; d_gene: NA; j_gene: TRBJ2-7; CDR3nt: TGTGCCAGCTCACCACCGTCCCGCTACGAGCAGTACTTC; CDR3aa: CASSPPSRYEQYF
v_gene: TRBV19; abundance: NA; d_gene: TRBD1; j_gene: TRBJ1-1; CDR3nt: TGTGCCAGTATGGCGGGACAGACAAACACTGAAGCTTTCTTT; CDR3aa: CASMAGQTNTEAFF
v_gene: TRBV2; abundance: NA; d_gene: TRBD1; j_gene: TRBJ2-2; CDR3nt: TGTGCCAGCAGGATCGGGACAGGAAACACCGGGGAGCTGTTTTTT; CDR3aa: CASRIGTGNTGELFF
v_gene: TRBV14; abundance: few; d_gene: NA; j_gene: TRBJ1-2; CDR3nt: TGTGCCAGCAGCCAAGCGAGGTGGGATGGCTACACCTTC; CDR3aa: CASSQARWDGYTF
v_gene: TRBV5-1; abundance: NA; d_gene: NA; j_gene: TRBJ2-7; CDR3nt: TGCGCCAGCAGCTTGGAGTCGGGGGGCGGCTACGAGCAGTACTTC; CDR3aa: CASSLESGGGYEQYF
v_gene: TRBV6-5; abundance: NA; d_gene: TRBD1; j_gene: TRBJ1-1; CDR3nt: TGTGCCAGCAGTAGCGACAGGGGGCGGAACACTGAAGCTTTCTTT; CDR3aa: CASSSDRGRNTEAFF
v_gene: TRBV5-1; abundance: NA; d_gene: NA; j_gene: TRBJ2-3; CDR3nt: TGCGCCAGCAGCTTGGTGGGGCGGTCCACAGATACGCAGTATTTT; CDR3aa: CASSLVGRSTDTQYF
v_gene: TRBV4-3; abundance: NA; d_gene: NA; j_gene: TRBJ2-3; CDR3nt: TGCGCCAGCGCGGGGGCCACAGATACGCAGTATTTT; CDR3aa: CASAGATDTQYF
v_gene: TRBV25-1; abundance: once; d_gene: NA; j_gene: TRBJ2-5; CDR3nt: TGTGCCAGCAGTGTCCCCAGGGACAATAGGGAGACCCAGTACTTC; CDR3aa: CASSVPRDNRETQYF
v_gene: TRBV15; abundance: NA; d_gene: NA; j_gene: TRBJ2-1; CDR3nt: TGTGCCACCAGCAGCTCGAGCTCCTACAATGAGCAGTTCTTC; CDR3aa: CATSSSSSYNEQFF
v_gene: TRBV5-6; abundance: NA; d_gene: TRBD1; j_gene: TRBJ1-3; CDR3nt: TGTGCCAGCAGCCCCGACAGGGGCGGTGGAAACACCATATATTTT; CDR3aa: CASSPDRGGGNTIYF
v_gene: TRBV25-1; abundance: NA; d_gene: NA; j_gene: TRBJ2-5; CDR3nt: TGTGCCAGCAGTGAATCGGAGACGGCTTACCAAGAGACCCAGTACTTC; CDR3aa: CASSESETAYQETQYF
v_gene: TRBV11-3; abundance: NA; d_gene: TRBD2; j_gene: TRBJ2-1; CDR3nt: TGTGCCAGCAGCTCCCGGACTAGCAAAGACAATGAGCAGTTCTTC; CDR3aa: CASSSRTSKDNEQFF
v_gene: TRBV30; abundance: NA; d_gene: NA; j_gene: TRBJ2-5; CDR3nt: TGTGCCTGGAGTGTACTCAGGGGCTACCAAGAGACCCAGTACTTC; CDR3aa: CAWSVLRGYQETQYF
v_gene: TRBV7-8; abundance: NA; d_gene: NA; j_gene: TRBJ1-1; CDR3nt: TGTGCCAGCAGCTTACGGCGAACGGGCACTGAAGCTTTCTTT; CDR3aa: CASSLRRTGTEAFF
v_gene: TRBV30; abundance: NA; d_gene: NA; j_gene: TRBJ2-7; CDR3nt: TGTGCCTGGACCCTCTCAGGGTCCGAGCAGTACTTC; CDR3aa: CAWTLSGSEQYF
v_gene: TRBV5-1; abundance: NA; d_gene: TRBD1; j_gene: TRBJ2-2; CDR3nt: TGCGCCAGCAGCTGGGGACAGCCTCGGCCGAACACCGGGGAGCTGTTTTTT; CDR3aa: CASSWGQPRPNTGELFF
v_gene: TRBV28; abundance: NA; d_gene: NA; j_gene: TRBJ1-1; CDR3nt: TGTGCCGTGGCAATAGGGGGTTTATCAACTGAAGCTTTCTTT; CDR3aa: CAVAIGGLSTEAFF
v_gene: TRBV4-3; abundance: NA; d_gene: TRBD1; j_gene: TRBJ1-4; CDR3nt: TGCGCCAGCAGCCGACAGGGAAGTGAAAAACTGTTTTTT; CDR3aa: CASSRQGSEKLFF
v_gene: TRBV11-1; abundance: NA; d_gene: NA; j_gene: TRBJ2-7; CDR3nt: TGTGCCAGCACAGGGTTTACCTACGAGCAGTACTTC; CDR3aa: CASTGFTYEQYF
v_gene: TRBV13; abundance: once; d_gene: TRBD1; j_gene: TRBJ2-5; CDR3nt: TGTGCCAGCAGCACCGGGACAGAAGAGACCCAGTACTTC; CDR3aa: CASSTGTEETQYF
v_gene: TRBV5-1; abundance: NA; d_gene: NA; j_gene: TRBJ2-7; CDR3nt: TGCGCCAGCAGCATAAATAGCCTGAGCTCCTACGAGCAGTACTTC; CDR3aa: CASSINSLSSYEQYF
v_gene: TRBV7-9; abundance: NA; d_gene: NA; j_gene: TRBJ1-1; CDR3nt: TGTGCCAGCAGCTCGCGGGGGATTTGGACTGAAGCTTTCTTT; CDR3aa: CASSSRGIWTEAFF
v_gene: TRBV7-6; abundance: NA; d_gene: TRBD2; j_gene: TRBJ2-7; CDR3nt: TGTGCCAGCAGATTAATAGCGGGAGGGCCGGGTGAGCAGTACTTC; CDR3aa: CASRLIAGGPGEQYF
v_gene: TRBV4-1; abundance: NA; d_gene: TRBD1; j_gene: TRBJ1-5; CDR3nt: TGCGCCAGCAGCCAAGATGGACAGGGTAAACAGCCCCAGCATTTT; CDR3aa: CASSQDGQGKQPQHF
v_gene: TRBV6-6; abundance: NA; d_gene: TRBD2; j_gene: TRBJ2-7; CDR3nt: TGTGCCGTTTCTCTCGGGACTAGTGAGTACTTC; CDR3aa: CAVSLGTSEYF